Sequencing of this T cell receptor beta chain was carried out in a study of blood T cell repertoires in COVID-19. Study at large: Acute and convalescent COVID-19 specimens originated in the United States, Italy and Spain.

Clones were read by immunoSEQ multiplex PCR, and TCRdb kept only the in-frame ones, dropping some. This sample has under 500,000 clones, with roughly 90% found just once. The ends were cut back, 6 bases at V and 8 bases at J, with 13 bases in the middle. The CDR3 contains 13 residues. Per the germline V gene, CDR1 is MDHEN and CDR2 is SYDVKM. The clonotype was recovered from a woman in her 30s with acute or convalescent COVID-19. Specimen: peripheral blood. The V and J genes are TRBV28 and TRBJ1-4, with a weak D call TRBD1 (5 bases). CDR3 in amino acids: CASRRYTGEKLFF. In DNA form, the CDR3 reads TGTGCCAGCAGGAGGTACACAGGAGAAAAACTGTTTTTT.